Each of the 15 T cell receptor beta chains below was sequenced from the same sample in a study of cytomegalovirus exposure and HLA in healthy donors. PCR amplification relied on 60 Vbeta primers (plus 13 Jbeta primers). Generated by immunoSEQ multiplex PCR, the TCRdb table keeps only in-frame clones and is missing some. The sample includes approximately 100,000 clones, around 80% of them seen just once. The sample taken for sequencing was PBMCs. These receptor sequences come from a woman aged 18-29 years in good health and CMV-seropositive.

The chain has TRBV7-2 and TRBJ1-2, with D unclear. V lost 4 bases, J lost 8 bases, and 17 bases lay in between. Per germline, CDR1 SGHTA and CDR2 FQGNSA. The CDR3 contains 14 residues. CDR3: CASSSPRDPGGYTF. DNA for the CDR3: TGTGCCAGCAGCTCCCCAAGGGATCCGGGGGGCTACACCTTC.

The V and J genes are TRBV5-1 and TRBJ2-5; D uncertain. The V gene's germline CDR1 is SGHRS and CDR2 YFSETQ. Trimming removed 6 bases at V and 0 bases at J, with 6 bases between. The CDR3 spans 12 residues. This CDR3 is CASTPDQETQYF. For the CDR3, the DNA is TGCGCCAGCACTCCAGACCAAGAGACCCAGTACTTC.

The chain is built from TRBV21-1 and TRBJ2-5; the table's D call TRBD1 went unverified against the DNA. TRBV21-1 is termed a pseudogene. This CDR3 is 15 amino acids long. DNA of the CDR3: TGTGCCAGCAGCAAAGGAGAGGGGGCGAGGGAGACCCAGTACTTC. Its protein product is CASSKGEGARETQYF.

In its sample, this clone was seen once. This rearrangement joins TRBV7-3 to TRBJ2-3; 9 nucleotides match TRBD2. There are 17 residues in the CDR3. CDR1 is SGHTA, CDR2 FQGTGA, per germline. V was pared by 3 bases and J by 0 bases, with 7 bases of the junction left unmatched. The CDR3, as DNA: TGTGCCAGCAGCTTGGCGGTAGCGGGAGAGAGCACAGATACGCAGTATTTT. The encoded protein is CASSLAVAGESTDTQYF.

The chain combines TRBV5-4 with TRBJ2-1; TRBD2 matches 11 bases. The germline CDR1 and CDR2 sequences are SGHNT and YYREEE (reference sequence). V lost 3 bases, J lost 3 bases, and 2 bases stayed unmatched. The CDR3 sequence is 15 residues long. CDR3 sequence reads: CASSSLAGGYNEQFF. The CDR3 DNA reads TGTGCCAGCAGCTCTCTAGCGGGAGGCTACAATGAGCAGTTCTTC.

The J gene is TRBJ2-1, the V gene TRBV6-4, with 11 bases identical to TRBD2. Germline V lookup: CDR1 MRHNA, CDR2 SNTAGT. The CDR3 runs 16 residues. Trimming at V came to 4 bases and at J to 5 bases, leaving 7 bases not matched to a gene. The CDR3 is CASSATGTSGNNEQFF. CDR3 nucleotide sequence: TGTGCCAGCAGTGCGACCGGGACTAGCGGAAACAATGAGCAGTTCTTC.

V usage is TRBV10-2 and J usage is TRBJ2-1; D perhaps matches TRBD2 (6 bases). The CDR3 has 15 amino acids. Germline lookup yields CDR1 WSHSY and CDR2 SAAADI. The V and J ends lost 4 bases and 4 bases respectively, with 14 bases between them. This CDR3 reads CASSVGGLGYNEQFF. CDR3 bases: TGCGCCAGCAGTGTAGGAGGGCTGGGGTACAATGAGCAGTTCTTC.

In its sample, this clone was seen a few times. V is TRBV2 and J is TRBJ1-6, with D perhaps TRBD1 (6 bases). CDR3 length: 12 residues. Trimming removed 3 bases at V and 13 bases at J, with 10 bases between. Germline values: CDR1 SNHLY, CDR2 FYNNEI. The CDR3 is CASSDTGRPLHF. Written as DNA, the CDR3 is TGTGCCAGCAGTGACACAGGGCGGCCCCTCCACTTT.

J is TRBJ1-2 and V is TRBV14; no firm D call. The ends were cut back, 0 bases at V and 4 bases at J, with 6 bases in the middle. The CDR3 is made up of 13 amino acids. Germline lookup yields CDR1 SGHDN and CDR2 FVKESK. CDR3: CASSQDPSYGYTF. CDR3 coding DNA: TGTGCCAGCAGCCAAGATCCGAGCTATGGCTACACCTTC.

This clone was recorded only once. The rearrangement uses TRBV6-6 and TRBJ1-5, with no clear D. Germline V gene sequence: CDR1 MNHNY, CDR2 SVGAGI (reference sequence). Trimming removed 6 bases at V and 0 bases at J, with 15 bases between. The CDR3 runs to 16 residues. In DNA, the CDR3 is TGTGCCAGCAGCGATTTCCGTCCCTATAGCAATCAGCCCCAGCATTTT. This encodes CASSDFRPYSNQPQHF.

The chain joins TRBV27 to TRBJ2-7; D gene uncertain. This CDR3 comprises 13 residues. Germline values: CDR1 MNHEY, CDR2 SMNVEV (reference sequence). Trimming took off 4 bases at V and 2 bases at J, with 9 bases between the two ends. CDR3 in amino acids: CASSYGSPYEQYF. The CDR3 region has the DNA TGTGCCAGCAGTTATGGCAGTCCCTACGAGCAGTACTTC.

This clone has just a few counts. This rearrangement joins TRBV5-1 to TRBJ1-1; 11 bases line up with TRBD1. This CDR3 has 14 amino acids. Germline CDR1 and CDR2: SGHRS and YFSETQ. Trimming took 4 bases from V and 6 from J; bases not matched to a gene: 5. For the CDR3, the DNA is TGCGCCAGCAGCAAGCCGGGACAGGGGGCTGAAGCTTTCTTT. This sequence encodes CASSKPGQGAEAFF.

V is TRBV27 and J is TRBJ1-2; the D gene is possibly TRBD1 (6 bases). Germline V gene data show CDR1 as MNHEY and CDR2 as SMNVEV (reference sequence). The CDR3 sequence is 14 residues long. Trimming shortened V by 3 bases and J by 0 bases, and 8 bases separated the two germline ends. The chain's CDR3 is CASSFGTSNYGYTF. CDR3 DNA sequence: TGTGCCAGCAGTTTTGGGACATCTAACTATGGCTACACCTTC.

This clone was seen just once. The rearrangement joins TRBV4-1 to TRBJ2-1; 14 bases fit TRBD2. Losses at the gene ends were 5 bases for V and 4 bases for J; bases not matched to a gene: 7. The CDR3 consists of 17 residues. Germline loops: CDR1 MGHRA, CDR2 YSYEKL. This chain's CDR3 is CASSGGTSGSLYNEQFF. CDR3 coding DNA: TGCGCCAGCAGCGGAGGGACTAGCGGGAGCTTATACAATGAGCAGTTCTTC.

This clone was counted a single time. The chain combines TRBV30 with TRBJ1-1; D unclear. Between the trimmed V and J ends, which lost 0 bases and 1 base, there was a span of 12 bases. Germline assignment: CDR1 GTSNPN and CDR2 SVGIG (reference sequence). This CDR3 contains 15 residues. CDR3 nucleotide sequence: TGTGCCTGGAGTGTAATGGCAGCGGGGAACACTGAAGCTTTCTTT. This codes for CAWSVMAAGNTEAFF.